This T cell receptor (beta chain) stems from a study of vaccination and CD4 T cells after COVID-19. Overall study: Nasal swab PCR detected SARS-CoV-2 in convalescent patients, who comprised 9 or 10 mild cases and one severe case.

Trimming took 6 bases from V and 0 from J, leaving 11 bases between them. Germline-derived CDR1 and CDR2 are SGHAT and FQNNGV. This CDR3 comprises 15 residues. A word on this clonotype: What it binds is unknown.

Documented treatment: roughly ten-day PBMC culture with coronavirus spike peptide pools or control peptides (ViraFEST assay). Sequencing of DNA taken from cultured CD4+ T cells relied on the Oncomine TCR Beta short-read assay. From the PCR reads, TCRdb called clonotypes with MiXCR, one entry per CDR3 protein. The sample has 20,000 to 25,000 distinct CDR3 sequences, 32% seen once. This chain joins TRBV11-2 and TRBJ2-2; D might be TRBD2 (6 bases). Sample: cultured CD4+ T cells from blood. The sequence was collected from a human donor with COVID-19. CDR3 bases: TGTGCCAGCAGGAGCCGGGAGACGAACACCGGGGAGCTGTTTTTT. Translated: CASRSRETNTGELFF.